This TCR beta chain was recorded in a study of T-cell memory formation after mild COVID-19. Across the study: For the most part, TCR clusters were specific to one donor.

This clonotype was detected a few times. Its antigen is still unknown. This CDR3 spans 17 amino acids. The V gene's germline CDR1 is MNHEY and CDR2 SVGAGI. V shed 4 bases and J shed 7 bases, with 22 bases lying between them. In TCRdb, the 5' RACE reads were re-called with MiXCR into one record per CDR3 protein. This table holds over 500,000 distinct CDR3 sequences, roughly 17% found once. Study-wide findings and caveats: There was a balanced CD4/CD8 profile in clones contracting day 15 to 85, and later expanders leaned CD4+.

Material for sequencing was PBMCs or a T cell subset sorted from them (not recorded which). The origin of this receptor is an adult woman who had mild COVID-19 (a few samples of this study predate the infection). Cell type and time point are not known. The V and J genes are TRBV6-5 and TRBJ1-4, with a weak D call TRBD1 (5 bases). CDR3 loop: CASSSPGQRGRGEKLFF. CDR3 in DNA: TGTGCCAGCAGTTCCCCCGGTCAGAGGGGACGGGGTGAAAAACTGTTTTTT.